This passage covers 25 T cell receptor beta chains from one sample sequenced in a study of cytomegalovirus exposure and HLA in healthy donors. Primers for the PCR totalled 60 Vbeta and 13 Jbeta. The protocol was immunoSEQ multiplex PCR, while the TCRdb copy is restricted to in-frame clones and leaves out a portion. The sample includes 140,000 or so clones, 75% to 85% seen only once; the top ten take around 2.5%. Specimen: PBMCs. These receptors were taken from a woman between 18 and 29 years old in good health and CMV-seropositive.

J is TRBJ2-1 and V is TRBV7-9, with TRBD1 matching over 8 bases. Germline V gene lookup returns CDR1 SEHNR and CDR2 FQNEAQ (reference sequence). This CDR3 is built from 15 residues. The trim removed 4 bases at V and 6 bases at J, leaving 8 bases unmatched. The CDR3 bases are TGTGCCAGCAGCTCCGGGACAGGAGATTCCAATGAGCAGTTCTTC. It codes for CASSSGTGDSNEQFF.

The V call is TRBV6-5, the J call TRBJ1-5; D perhaps matches TRBD1 (6 bases). V lost 6 bases to trimming and J lost 2 bases, with 14 bases between them. There are 15 residues in the CDR3. The germline CDR1 and CDR2 sequences are MNHEY and SVGAGI. CDR3 nucleotide sequence: TGTGCCAGCAGACCTACAGGGCTGGGCAATCAGCCCCAGCATTTT. It codes for CASRPTGLGNQPQHF.

This clone occurred a few times. This chain joins TRBV19 and TRBJ1-2, with D possibly matching TRBD1 (5 bases). Trimming removed 3 bases from V and 7 bases from J, with 9 bases in between. The CDR3 sequence is 12 residues long. Germline CDR1 LNHDA, CDR2 SQIVND (reference sequence). The CDR3: CASSIVDSGYTF. The CDR3 nucleotides read TGTGCCAGTAGTATCGTCGACAGTGGCTACACCTTC. The whole variable domain, filled in from reference TRBV19 and TRBJ1-2, reads DGGITQSPKYLFRKEGQNVTLSCEQNLNHDAMYWYRQDPGQGLRLIYYSQIVNDFQKGDIAEGYSVSREKKESFPLTVTSAQKNPTAFYLCASSIVDSGYTFGSGTRLTVV.

As to this clone: Other DNA sequences from this sample encode an identical CDR3 as well. The CDR3 loop reads CATSRGATNEKLFF. The CDR3 nucleotides are TGTGCCACCAGCAGAGGAGCAACTAATGAAAAACTGTTTTTT. This chain uses TRBV15 with TRBJ1-4, with D hard to call. V lost 1 base and J 0 bases, leaving 3 bases between the germline ends. Germline CDR1 LNHNV, CDR2 YYDKDF (reference sequence). The CDR3 covers 14 residues.

The rearrangement joins TRBV7-9 to TRBJ2-1; D ambiguous. CDR3 size: 17 residues. CDR1 is SEHNR and CDR2 is FQNEAQ in the germline V gene (reference sequence). Trimming shortened V by 5 bases and J by 0 bases, and 17 bases separated the two germline ends. The DNA for the CDR3 is TGTGCCAGCAGCCTCACAACCTTCCAGAACTCCTACAATGAGCAGTTCTTC. This sequence encodes CASSLTTFQNSYNEQFF.

This rearrangement joins TRBV5-5 to TRBJ1-4; D may be TRBD1 (5 bases). CDR1 is SGHKS, CDR2 YYEKEE, per germline (reference sequence). This CDR3 is built from 16 residues. Trimming removed 3 bases from V and 5 bases from J, with 17 bases in between. CDR3 protein: CASSSIPDSANEKLFF. CDR3 sequence (DNA): TGTGCCAGCAGCTCGATTCCCGACAGCGCGAATGAAAAACTGTTTTTT.

This chain links TRBV10-3 with TRBJ2-5, with 14 bases that match TRBD2. V shed 5 bases and J 3 bases; nucleotides not matched to a gene: 8. Germline V gives CDR1 ENHRY, CDR2 SYGVKD. The CDR3 spans 17 residues. The CDR3 sequence is CAISPGLAGGKEETQYF. In DNA, the CDR3 is TGTGCCATCAGTCCCGGACTAGCGGGGGGTAAGGAAGAGACCCAGTACTTC.

V usage is TRBV5-8 and J usage is TRBJ2-1; TRBD1 matches at 7 bases. V lost 4 bases and J lost 10; bases outside the gene matches: 8. The CDR3 extends over 13 amino acids. Per germline, CDR1 SGHTS and CDR2 YDEGEE. DNA for the CDR3: TGTGCCAGCAGCATCGACAGGGTAGACGAGCAGTTCTTC. Amino acid sequence: CASSIDRVDEQFF.

This chain connects TRBV4-3 to TRBJ1-2; D possibly corresponds to TRBD1 (6 bases). Germline loops: CDR1 LGHNA, CDR2 YSLEER. The germline V and J ends were trimmed by 2 bases and 8 bases, with 12 bases remaining between them. This CDR3 comprises 13 residues. CDR3 sequence reads: CASSQTGIAGYTF. DNA for the CDR3: TGCGCCAGCAGCCAAACAGGGATTGCCGGCTACACCTTC.

This clone has only a few counts. This chain links TRBV11-2 with TRBJ2-5; 11 bases are shared with TRBD2. Germline V gene lookup returns CDR1 SGHAT and CDR2 FQNNGV. The CDR3 runs 16 residues. V trimming: 5 bases; J trimming: 5 bases; junction bases outside the gene matches: 10. In nucleotides, the CDR3 is TGTGCCAGCAGCCAAACCCCTAGCGGGGGGTTGGAGACCCAGTACTTC. It codes for CASSQTPSGGLETQYF.

V usage is TRBV5-1 and J usage is TRBJ2-1, with TRBD2 identical over 13 bases. Trimming took 4 bases from V and 5 from J; bases not matched to a gene: 3. Germline V gene lookup returns CDR1 SGHRS and CDR2 YFSETQ. The CDR3 contains 15 residues. DNA for the CDR3: TGCGCCAGCAGCACTGGACTAGCGGGAGACAATGAGCAGTTCTTC. Its translation is CASSTGLAGDNEQFF.

Only one count was recorded for this clone. V gene TRBV15 combines with J gene TRBJ1-3; D call uncertain. This CDR3 comprises 15 residues. V was trimmed by 0 bases and J by 3 bases, leaving 9 bases between them. Germline-derived CDR1 and CDR2 are LNHNV and YYDKDF (reference sequence). The CDR3 loop reads CATSRDLRDGNTIYF. In DNA form, the CDR3 reads TGTGCCACCAGCAGAGATCTCCGGGATGGAAACACCATATATTTT.

This chain joins TRBV6-6 and TRBJ2-3; 10 bases fit TRBD2. In germline, CDR1 is MNHNY, CDR2 SVGAGI (reference sequence). This CDR3 has 16 residues. The junction had 9 bases not matched to a gene; V was cut back by 6 bases and J by 3 bases. The DNA of the CDR3 is TGTGCCAGCAGCCGGACAGCGGGGGGGCCTACAGATACGCAGTATTTT. It translates to CASSRTAGGPTDTQYF.

The chain recombines TRBV28 with TRBJ2-1, with a tentative D call TRBD2 (6 bases). V lost 4 bases, J lost 9 bases, and 10 bases lay in between. Germline CDR1 reads MDHEN; CDR2 reads SYDVKM. CDR3 length: 12 amino acids. The CDR3 loop is CASSSSGLEQFF. DNA of the CDR3: TGTGCCAGCAGTTCCTCGGGACTTGAGCAGTTCTTC.

Only one count was recorded for this clone. A junction boundary mismatches the germline segment, possibly from a read error. The CDR3 region has the DNA TGTTCCAGCAGCTTCCTAGCGTTACTAGCGGGGGGCAGCACAGATACGCAGTATTTT. Translation: CSSSFLALLAGGSTDTQYF. The chain couples TRBV7-9 to TRBJ2-3; 12 bases fit TRBD2. The CDR3 contains 19 residues. Germline V gene data show CDR1 as SEHNR and CDR2 as FQNEAQ (reference sequence).

This clone has only a few counts. The genes are TRBV5-4 and TRBJ2-1; TRBD1 aligns across 10 bases. The CDR3 is made up of 15 amino acids. The germline V gene has CDR1 SGHNT and CDR2 YYREEE (reference sequence). The J segment lost 7 bases and the V segment lost 4 bases, leaving 8 bases of the junction unmatched. Written as DNA, the CDR3 is TGTGCCAGCAGCACGGGCGGGACAGGGGAAAATGAGCAGTTCTTC. Its translation: CASSTGGTGENEQFF.

This chain joins TRBV6-5 and TRBJ2-5, with TRBD2 as a possible D gene (6 bases). The germline V gene has CDR1 MNHEY and CDR2 SVGAGI. This CDR3 region has 14 residues. V lost 6 bases and J 4 bases, leaving 15 bases between the germline ends. The DNA of the CDR3 is TGTGCCAGCAGGCAACTCGGGGGACGAGAGACCCAGTACTTC. Amino acid sequence: CASRQLGGRETQYF.

This chain uses TRBV7-9 with TRBJ2-3; 10 bases fit TRBD2. With 2 bases clipped from V and 0 bases from J, the junction kept 8 bases outside the gene matches. There are 18 residues in the CDR3. Germline V gene sequence: CDR1 SEHNR, CDR2 FQNEAQ (reference sequence). The CDR3 nucleotides read TGTGCCAGCAGCTTACTAGCGGGGGTGTCCCCTAGCACAGATACGCAGTATTTT. It codes for CASSLLAGVSPSTDTQYF.

The rearrangement joins TRBV5-4 to TRBJ2-1; D unclear. Deletions cut 0 bases from V and 5 bases from J, with 12 bases between. Germline V gene data show CDR1 as SGHNT and CDR2 as YYREEE (reference sequence). CDR3 length equals 15 residues. DNA for the CDR3: TGTGCCAGCAGCTTGGAATCTAGGAGTCACAATGAGCAGTTCTTC. It codes for CASSLESRSHNEQFF.

The rearrangement uses TRBV19 and TRBJ1-5; the D is unclear. Germline values: CDR1 LNHDA, CDR2 SQIVND (reference sequence). The CDR3 sequence is 16 residues long. The ends were cut back, 1 base at V and 4 bases at J, with 14 bases in the middle. As DNA, the CDR3 is TGTGCCAGTAGTATAGTGTTAGACACGGGGAATCAGCCCCAGCATTTT. Translated: CASSIVLDTGNQPQHF.

The chain combines TRBV7-2 with TRBJ1-6; D gene unclear. From germline, CDR1 is SGHTA and CDR2 FQGNSA. The CDR3 covers 11 residues. The ends were cut back, 1 base at V and 14 bases at J, with 6 bases in the middle. This chain's CDR3 is CASSLGVTLHF. CDR3 DNA sequence: TGTGCCAGCAGCTTAGGCGTTACCCTCCACTTT.

This clone was detected once. The genes are TRBV6-1 and TRBJ2-2, with D perhaps matching TRBD1 (5 bases). The germline V gene has CDR1 MNHNS and CDR2 SASEGT. The length of the CDR3 is 14 residues. Trimming removed 8 bases at V and 3 bases at J, with 13 bases between. This CDR3 is CASVGFRDTGELFF. The CDR3 bases are TGTGCCAGCGTAGGGTTCAGGGACACCGGGGAGCTGTTTTTT.

This clone was detected only a few times. The genes are TRBV18 and TRBJ2-6; unclear D gene. V shed 5 bases and J shed 0 bases, with 8 bases lying between them. This CDR3 region has 15 residues. CDR1 is KGHSH, CDR2 LQKENI, per germline. CDR3 protein: CASSTTNSGANVLTF. In DNA form, the CDR3 reads TGTGCCAGCTCAACCACTAACTCTGGGGCCAACGTCCTGACTTTC.

The CDR3 DNA sequence: TGTGCCAGCAGTTCCTCCGGCACGGGGGTCTATGGCTACACCTTC. Translation: CASSSSGTGVYGYTF. The chain joins TRBV28 to TRBJ1-2, with a tentative D call TRBD1 (5 bases). The CDR3 contains 15 residues. Germline V CDR1 and CDR2: MDHEN, SYDVKM. Trimming left V 4 bases short and J 4 bases short, with 16 bases between.

V is TRBV29-1 and J is TRBJ1-1; 7 bases agree with TRBD1. V was pared by 7 bases and J by 6 bases, with 11 bases of the junction left unmatched. Germline V lookup: CDR1 SQVTM, CDR2 ANQGSEA. CDR3 size: 13 residues. The CDR3 spells CSGSGGIAAEAFF. The CDR3 region has the DNA TGCAGCGGCTCAGGGGGAATCGCCGCTGAAGCTTTCTTT.